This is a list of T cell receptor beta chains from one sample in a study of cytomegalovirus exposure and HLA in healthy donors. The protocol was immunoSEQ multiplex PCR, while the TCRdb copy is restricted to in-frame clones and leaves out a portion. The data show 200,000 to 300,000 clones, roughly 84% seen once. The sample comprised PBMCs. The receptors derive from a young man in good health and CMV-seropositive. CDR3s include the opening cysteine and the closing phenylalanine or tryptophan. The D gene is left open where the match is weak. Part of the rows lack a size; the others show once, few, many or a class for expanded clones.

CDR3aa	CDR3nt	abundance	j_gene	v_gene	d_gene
CASSSPQRARETQYF	TGTGCCAGCAGTTCTCCGCAGAGGGCGCGGGAGACCCAGTACTTC	-	TRBJ2-5	TRBV6-1	-
CASRSGQGETQYF	TGTGCCAGCAGATCCGGACAGGGCGAGACCCAGTACTTC	-	TRBJ2-5	TRBV7-9	TRBD1
CASSPGLAGETQYF	TGTGCCAGCAGCCCGGGACTAGCGGGAGAGACCCAGTACTTC	-	TRBJ2-5	TRBV7-9	TRBD2
CASSPGPNYEQYF	TGTGCCAGCAGCCCCGGACCCAACTACGAGCAGTACTTC	few	TRBJ2-7	TRBV7-9	-
CASSQDVAHQETQYF	TGCGCCAGCAGCCAAGACGTAGCGCACCAAGAGACCCAGTACTTC	-	TRBJ2-5	TRBV4-3	-
CASSYVGVGTGELFF	TGTGCCAGCAGTTACGTGGGAGTAGGAACCGGGGAGCTGTTTTTT	-	TRBJ2-2	TRBV6-5	-
CASSLHPNEQFF	TGTGCCAGCAGCCTGCACCCGAATGAGCAGTTCTTC	once	TRBJ2-1	TRBV5-4	-
CASSLLAGGLYEQYF	TGTGCCAGCAGCCTGCTAGCGGGAGGACTCTACGAGCAGTACTTC	once	TRBJ2-7	TRBV9	TRBD2
CASSRTGQSYEQYF	TGTGCCAGCAGTCGGACGGGACAGTCCTACGAGCAGTACTTC	once	TRBJ2-7	TRBV6-5	TRBD1
CASSYSSGLLYEQYF	TGTGCCAGCAGTTACTCTTCCGGGCTGCTGTACGAGCAGTACTTC	-	TRBJ2-7	TRBV6-5	-
CASSLAGLGNTIYF	TGCGCCAGCAGCTTGGCAGGGTTAGGAAACACCATATATTTT	-	TRBJ1-3	TRBV5-1	-
CASTTGGGTGELFF	TGTGCCAGCACCACTGGCGGCGGCACCGGGGAGCTGTTTTTT	-	TRBJ2-2	TRBV11-1	-
CAWSDYEQYF	TGTGCCTGGAGTGATTACGAGCAGTACTTC	-	TRBJ2-7	TRBV30	-
CASRATGGVETQYF	TGTGCCAGCAGAGCCACAGGGGGGGTAGAGACCCAGTACTTC	-	TRBJ2-5	TRBV11-2	-
CASSHPGLAGGYDLYEQYF	TGCGCCAGCAGCCATCCGGGACTAGCGGGAGGCTATGACCTCTACGAGCAGTACTTC	-	TRBJ2-7	TRBV4-1	TRBD2
CASSVRDSDQPQHF	TGTGCCAGCAGTGTCCGGGACAGTGATCAGCCCCAGCATTTT	once	TRBJ1-5	TRBV6-1	TRBD1
CASIPTAGQGVGYTF	TGTGCCAGCATCCCGACGGCAGGACAGGGGGTAGGCTACACCTTC	-	TRBJ1-2	TRBV4-2	TRBD1
CASSAGRDGELFF	TGTGCCAGCAGTGCAGGGAGGGACGGGGAGCTGTTTTTT	few	TRBJ2-2	TRBV2	TRBD2
CASSLHVSYEQYF	TGCGCCAGCAGTCTGCACGTCTCCTACGAGCAGTACTTC	-	TRBJ2-7	TRBV10-2	-
CASSQDRGTNYGYTF	TGCGCCAGCAGTCAAGACAGGGGGACTAACTATGGCTACACCTTC	-	TRBJ1-2	TRBV5-1	TRBD1
CASSGEERSQYF	TGTGCCAGCTCCGGGGAGGAAAGGTCGCAGTATTTT	-	TRBJ2-3	TRBV28	-
CASSPGTTSYNEQFF	TGTGCCAGCTCACCCGGGACTACCAGTTACAATGAGCAGTTCTTC	-	TRBJ2-1	TRBV18	TRBD2
CASSKDRGGNQPQHF	TGTGCCAGCAGTAAGGACAGGGGTGGCAATCAGCCCCAGCATTTT	-	TRBJ1-5	TRBV6-5	TRBD1
CASSLNPYEQYF	TGTGCCAGCAGCTTAAATCCCTACGAGCAGTACTTC	-	TRBJ2-7	TRBV11-2	-
CASSHLGGDTQYF	TGTGCCAGCAGCCACTTAGGGGGAGATACGCAGTATTTT	-	TRBJ2-3	TRBV11-2	-
CASSPSPTSTDTQYF	TGTGCCAGCAGCCCGTCCCCTACTAGCACAGATACGCAGTATTTT	-	TRBJ2-3	TRBV9	-